These 6 T cell receptor beta chains originate from one sample sequenced in a study of cytomegalovirus exposure and HLA in healthy donors. 60 Vbeta and 13 Jbeta primers were used in PCR. Sequencing was performed with immunoSEQ multiplex PCR; in TCRdb, only in-frame clones are kept and a portion is missing. The profile covers hundreds of thousands of clones, with approximately 82% appearing a single time and 0.55% to 0.75% taken by the ten largest. Specimen: PBMCs. The receptors here all came from a man between 18 and 29 years old in good health and CMV-seronegative.

The chain uses TRBV5-1 and TRBJ2-5, with D possibly being TRBD1 (6 bases). The end of the DNA is better explained by TRBJ2-7, so the J call may be wrong. Germline V gene data show CDR1 as SGHRS and CDR2 as YFSETQ. This CDR3 spans 14 amino acids. The CDR3 loop reads CASSLGQASYEQYF. CDR3 sequence (DNA): TGCGCCAGCAGCTTGGGACAGGCCTCCTACGAGCAGTACTTC.

The gene calls are TRBV27 and TRBJ2-7; TRBD1 is a possible D gene (6 bases). Trimming took off 2 bases at V and 5 bases at J, with 13 bases between the two ends. Germline V CDR1 and CDR2: MNHEY, SMNVEV (reference sequence). The CDR3 is 14 residues long. CDR3 residues: CASSLVGGVDEQYF. For the CDR3, the DNA is TGTGCCAGCAGTTTAGTAGGGGGTGTCGACGAGCAGTACTTC.

The chain uses TRBV2 and TRBJ2-4; perhaps TRBD2 as D (5 bases). The V gene lost 5 bases and the J gene lost 7 bases, with 12 bases spanning the gap. CDR1 and CDR2 from the germline V gene are SNHLY and FYNNEI. The CDR3 totals 13 residues. CDR3 loop: CASSNVGENIQYF. Here the CDR3 DNA reads TGTGCCAGCAGTAACGTCGGGGAGAACATTCAGTACTTC.

The gene calls are TRBV9 and TRBJ2-5; a weak D match, TRBD1 (5 bases). The J call may be wrong; the DNA end is better matched by TRBJ2-7. The CDR3 contains 15 residues. Per germline, CDR1 SGDLS and CDR2 YYNGEE. This CDR3 reads CASSVSTGPTYEQYF. CDR3 coding DNA: TGTGCCAGCAGCGTATCTACAGGCCCTACTTACGAGCAGTACTTC.

This clone was recorded once. V is TRBV5-1 and J is TRBJ2-5; D gene ambiguous. CDR3 size: 14 residues. V was pared by 0 bases and J by 5 bases, with 11 bases between. Germline V gives CDR1 SGHRS, CDR2 YFSETQ. In DNA, the CDR3 is TGCGCCAGCAGCTTGGAGACGGGTAGCGAGACCCAGTACTTC. As protein: CASSLETGSETQYF.

The rearrangement links TRBV11-1 to TRBJ2-3; 8 positions match TRBD2. CDR3 size: 15 residues. The J segment lost 2 bases and the V segment lost 1 base, leaving 2 bases of the junction unmatched. Germline loops: CDR1 SGHAT, CDR2 FQDESV (reference sequence). CDR3 region: CASSLGGLATDTQYF. The CDR3 DNA reads as TGTGCCAGCAGCTTAGGCGGACTAGCCACAGATACGCAGTATTTT.